What follows are 13 T cell receptor beta chains derived from one specimen sequenced in a study of blood T cell repertoires in COVID-19. Assay used: immunoSEQ multiplex PCR; TCRdb lists only in-frame clones, some missing. The table includes fewer than 250,000 clones, approximately 87% detected once. Sequenced material: peripheral blood. Receptors were obtained from a woman in her forties or fifties with acute or convalescent COVID-19.

The chain recombines TRBV19 with TRBJ2-2; 7 positions agree with TRBD2. With V trimmed by 2 bases and J by 3 bases, 3 bases remained unmatched. Germline CDR1 reads LNHDA; CDR2 reads SQIVND (reference sequence). This CDR3 region has 15 residues. The CDR3 nucleotides are TGTGCCAGTAGTATAACTAGCGTGGACACCGGGGAGCTGTTTTTT. Its protein is CASSITSVDTGELFF.

This clone was seen a few times. The chain employs TRBV24-1 and TRBJ2-1, with a weak D call TRBD2 (6 bases). The germline V gene has CDR1 KGHDR and CDR2 SFDVKD. The CDR3 consists of 15 residues. Deletions cut 7 bases from V and 7 bases from J, with 19 bases between. CDR3 protein: CATSGEVIGRNEQFF. CDR3 bases: TGTGCCACCAGCGGGGAGGTCATAGGGAGGAATGAGCAGTTCTTC.

The CDR3 DNA reads as TGTGCCAGCAGCCATCCGAGAGGCGGGAGGAACACTGAAGCTTTCTTT. Translated, it gives CASSHPRGGRNTEAFF. The rearrangement uses TRBV7-2 and TRBJ1-1; D unclear. The CDR3 consists of 16 residues. V was shortened by 5 bases and J by 1 base, with 17 bases between the two germline ends. Germline CDR1 SGHTA, CDR2 FQGNSA.

This clone came up a few times. This chain connects TRBV10-3 to TRBJ2-2; D may be TRBD2 (5 bases). Germline V lookup: CDR1 ENHRY, CDR2 SYGVKD. This CDR3 is built from 13 residues. The germline V and J ends were trimmed by 2 bases and 5 bases, with 6 bases remaining between them. CDR3 loop: CAISERGTGELFF. The CDR3, as DNA: TGTGCCATCAGTGAGAGAGGGACCGGGGAGCTGTTTTTT.

This chain uses TRBV7-8 with TRBJ2-5; 9 positions match TRBD1. The CDR3 is 15 residues long. Germline V CDR1 and CDR2: SGHVS, FQNEAQ. V lost 10 bases to trimming and J lost 0 bases; unmatched junction nucleotides: 9. The CDR3 nucleotides read TGTGCCACCCGGCGGGGGACAGGGTACCAAGAGACCCAGTACTTC. Translation gives CATRRGTGYQETQYF.

The chain couples TRBV18 to TRBJ1-5, with D hard to call. In germline, CDR1 is KGHSH, CDR2 LQKENI. The CDR3 loop spans 13 amino acids. V was trimmed by 6 bases and J by 4 bases, leaving 10 bases between them. The CDR3 nucleotides read TGTGCCAGCTCTGAGGTTCAGAATCAGCCCCAGCATTTT. Amino acids: CASSEVQNQPQHF.

The chain uses TRBV9 and TRBJ2-7, with 9 positions matching TRBD1. The V gene end was trimmed by 0 bases and the J gene end by 5 bases; junction bases not matched to a gene: 3. The CDR3 consists of 14 residues. Germline V gene sequence: CDR1 SGDLS, CDR2 YYNGEE. In DNA form, the CDR3 reads TGTGCCAGCAGCGTAGGAGGACAGGGGAACGAGCAGTACTTC. Its protein product is CASSVGGQGNEQYF.

The V call is TRBV9, the J call TRBJ2-7; 9 bases align to TRBD1. The germline V gene has CDR1 SGDLS and CDR2 YYNGEE. V was pared by 0 bases and J by 3 bases, with 4 bases of the junction left unmatched. CDR3 length equals 15 residues. The DNA of the CDR3 is TGTGCCAGCAGCGTAGGTACAGGGGGCTACTACGAGCAGTACTTC. Translated: CASSVGTGGYYEQYF. Complete variable domain (other parts from reference TRBV9 and TRBJ2-7): DSGVTQTPKHLITATGQRVTLRCSPRSGDLSVYWYQQSLDQGLQFLIQYYNGEERAKGNILERFSAQQFPDLHSELNLSSLELGDSALYFCASSVGTGGYYEQYFGPGTRLTVT.

This sequence joins TRBV2 and TRBJ2-2; TRBD2 aligns across 9 bases. The CDR3 has 13 amino acids. CDR1 SNHLY and CDR2 FYNNEI come from the germline V gene. V shed 8 bases, J shed 5 bases, and the junction held 3 bases outside the gene matches. The CDR3 is CASVLAGTGELFF. The CDR3 coding sequence is TGTGCCAGCGTGCTAGCGGGGACCGGGGAGCTGTTTTTT.

The chain carries TRBV5-1 and TRBJ1-2, with 8 bases lining up with TRBD1. V lost 0 bases to trimming and J lost 4 bases; unmatched junction nucleotides: 2. Germline CDR1 SGHRS, CDR2 YFSETQ. The CDR3 has 14 residues. CDR3 sequence: CASSLAGTGYGYTF. CDR3 DNA sequence: TGCGCCAGCAGCTTGGCCGGGACAGGCTATGGCTACACCTTC.

The rearrangement uses TRBV24-1 and TRBJ1-2, with 8 bases aligning to TRBD1. This CDR3 spans 14 amino acids. V shed 7 bases and J 6 bases; nucleotides not matched to a gene: 9. Per the germline V gene, CDR1 is KGHDR and CDR2 is SFDVKD. In nucleotides, the CDR3 is TGTGCCACCAGGGGCCTTGGACAGGGTCATGGCTACACCTTC. It encodes CATRGLGQGHGYTF.

The chain recombines TRBV7-6 with TRBJ2-3, with 9 bases matching TRBD1. With V trimmed by 2 bases and J by 3 bases, 9 bases remained unmatched. This CDR3 is built from 17 residues. Per the germline V gene, CDR1 is SGHVS and CDR2 is FNYEAQ. For the CDR3, the DNA is TGTGCCAGCAGCTTAATGGAGGACAGGGGTAGGACAGATACGCAGTATTTT. As protein: CASSLMEDRGRTDTQYF.

V is TRBV9 and J is TRBJ2-3, with D possibly TRBD2 on 6 matching bases. V lost 0 bases, J lost 0 bases, and 11 bases lay in between. This CDR3 has 16 residues. Germline V lookup: CDR1 SGDLS, CDR2 YYNGEE. CDR3 sequence reads: CASSVASLASTDTQYF. Here the CDR3 DNA reads TGTGCCAGCAGCGTAGCGTCCCTAGCGAGCACAGATACGCAGTATTTT.